This T cell receptor (beta chain) was captured by sequencing in a study of T cell responses to AZD1222 COVID-19 vaccine (TCRdb year 2021). The study in broad terms: AZD1222 recipients given second doses at about 4 weeks or at about 12 weeks were pooled, since spike-specific TCR depth and breadth were not found to differ between the two schedules. Trial participants were enrolled into age subgroups of 18-55, 56-69 and 70-plus years, which contained 148, 28 and 57 TCR-sequenced participants, respectively. TCR sequencing covered over 230 trial participants: 207 given two doses of AZD1222 and approximately 26 given two doses of MenACWY control vaccine. Overall results and qualifications from the work: Participants were mostly white British and included more females than males, and it was suggested by the authors that clonal diversity may have been underestimated. After two AZD1222 doses, both the breadth and the depth of spike-specific TCRs were significantly higher than at day 0 and than in MenACWY recipients. Because no samples from the day 14 peak response were available, repertoires could be characterized only after the peak T cell response. Conclusions about previously exposed vaccinees are limited, since just a handful of AZD1222 recipients were seropositive for SARS-CoV-2 at baseline. CD4 TCRs associated with the vaccine covered the entire spike protein, and the dominant responses were in regions 160-218 and 743-854. Epitopes outside the regions mutated in the B.1.351 and B.1.1.7 variants were reportedly recognized by nearly half of the unique spike-specific TCRs. The 56-69-year group was small, and its depth increase did not reach significance, likely because of low power.

CDR1 is given as SGHTA and CDR2 as FQGNSA, both from the germline V gene. V ends up 5 bases short and J 1 base short, with an unmatched junction base count of 7. From the cysteine through the phenylalanine, the CDR3 covers 15 amino acids. The only DNA kept is the CDR3, 45 bases in frame from the first base. The time point label of this sample denotes: baseline before first vaccination. Vaccinee samples came from UK trials COV001 and COV002, including a single-blind randomized controlled phase 2/3 trial of AZD1222 (ChAdOx1 nCoV-19) in healthy adults. For TCRbeta chain sequencing, PBMC samples from trial participants were taken at day 0 and at day 28 after the second dose. The CDR3 regions of human TCRbeta chains were subjected to immunosequencing. The paper's data handling went like this. Repertoire TCRs were matched against a reference library of SARS-CoV-2-specific TCRs generated with the MIRA antigen-specificity platform. Breadth was defined as the fraction of unique TCRs that were SARS-CoV-2-associated, and depth was defined as the fraction of total T cells that were SARS-CoV-2-associated. Using the MIRA data, every spike-specific TCR was mapped to the spike region that the TCR reacted to and assigned to either a CD4 or a CD8 class. Log10-transformed breadth and depth values were compared by one-way ANOVA with Sidak's multiple comparisons tests. This immuneACCESS table, as held by TCRdb, lists in-frame sequences with V and J called but not all clones. Of the missing ones, under half trace to an unresolved V gene in checked studies; the others have no known cause. The D gene and trimming were derived from the DNA, and the V and J assignments and clone size from that table. The sample table holds about 150,000 clones, of which 88% were seen once. Together, the top ten hold less than 3.5% of the sample.

As concerns this clone: This receptor's antigen is unknown. Base-call qualities are not available, and no considerably larger clone is one nucleotide away.

This specimen consisted of peripheral blood, obtained on day 0 of AZD1222 vaccination. This TCR derives from an adult in good health. The sequence joins TRBV7-2 to TRBJ2-7, with 8 bases in between that match TRBD2. The bases are TGTGCCAGCAGCGCCACTGGCGGGGGGTCCTACGAGCAGTACTTC. It specifies CASSATGGGSYEQYF.